Reported below is one T cell receptor (beta chain). Antigen specificity is unknown. PCR involved 60 Vbeta and 13 Jbeta primers. Repertoires were generated with immunoSEQ multiplex PCR, while TCRdb's copy carries only in-frame clones and drops some. The table has some 140,000 clones, 60% to 85% seen once; the top ten hold roughly 0.87%. The data stem from a study of cytomegalovirus exposure and HLA in healthy donors. CDR3 length: 15 residues. Germline values: CDR1 MNHEY, CDR2 SVGAGI. Trimming took 0 bases from V and 7 from J; bases not matched to a gene: 5. Findings of the study overall: Many donors shared some public TCRs, even though most TCR sequences were rare.

Source material: PBMCs. The clonotype comes from a man younger than 30 in good health and CMV-seronegative. The chain couples TRBV6-5 to TRBJ1-5; 8 bases fit TRBD1. The CDR3 DNA is TGTGCCAGCAGTTACTCAGCAGGGGGCACCCAGCCCCAGCATTTT. Amino acids: CASSYSAGGTQPQHF.